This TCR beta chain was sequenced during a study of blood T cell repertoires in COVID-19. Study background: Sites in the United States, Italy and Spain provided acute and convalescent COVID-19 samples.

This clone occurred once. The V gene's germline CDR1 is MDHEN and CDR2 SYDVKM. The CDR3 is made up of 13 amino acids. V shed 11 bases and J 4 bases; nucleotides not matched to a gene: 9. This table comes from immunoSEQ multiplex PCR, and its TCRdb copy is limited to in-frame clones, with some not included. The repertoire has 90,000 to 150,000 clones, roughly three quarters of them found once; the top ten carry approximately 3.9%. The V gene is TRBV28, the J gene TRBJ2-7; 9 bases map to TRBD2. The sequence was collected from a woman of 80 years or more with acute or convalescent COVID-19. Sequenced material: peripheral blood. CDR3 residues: CASQAGGGYEQYF. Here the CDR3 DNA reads TGTGCCTCCCAAGCGGGAGGTGGGTACGAGCAGTACTTC.